Presented here are 31 T cell receptor beta chains from one specimen sequenced in a study of vaccination and CD4 T cells after COVID-19. The time point: late sampling 161 to 241 days after vaccination in a few convalescent patients. Indicated treatment: roughly 10-day PBMC culture with coronavirus spike peptide pools or control peptides (ViraFEST assay). CD4+ T cells that had been cultured provided DNA sequenced with the Oncomine TCR Beta short-read assay. TCRdb processed the PCR reads anew with MiXCR; each CDR3 protein has one entry. The sample has tens of thousands of distinct CDR3 sequences; under 40% are singletons. Their antigens are not known. The sequenced sample was CD4+ T cells from blood, cultured in vitro, obtained about 7 months after SARS-CoV-2 vaccination. The receptor source for this set is a human donor who had recovered from COVID-19.

The chain combines TRBV19 with TRBJ2-5; D might be TRBD2 (5 bases). V lost 0 bases to trimming and J lost 4 bases, with 6 bases between them. The germline CDR1 and CDR2 sequences are LNHDA and SQIVND (reference sequence). The CDR3 length is 13 residues. Here the CDR3 DNA reads TGTGCCAGTAGTATAGACAGCGGAGAGACCCAGTACTTC. It yields the protein CASSIDSGETQYF.

The gene calls are TRBV6-1 and TRBJ1-2; 7 bases fit TRBD1. From germline, CDR1 is MNHNS and CDR2 SASEGT. The ends lost 7 bases at V and 4 bases at J; junction bases unmatched: 9. There are 14 residues in the CDR3. This chain's CDR3 is CASTPGTELYGYTF. The DNA for the CDR3 is TGTGCCAGCACCCCCGGGACAGAGCTCTATGGCTACACCTTC.

The chain has TRBV6-1 and TRBJ1-6; D unclear. Trimming removed 8 bases at V and 0 bases at J, with 8 bases between. The CDR3 covers 14 residues. Germline lookup yields CDR1 MNHNS and CDR2 SASEGT. CDR3: CASLEGSYNSPLHF. CDR3 bases: TGTGCCAGCTTGGAGGGCTCCTATAATTCACCCCTCCACTTT.

The genes are TRBV6-1 and TRBJ2-3, with D tentatively TRBD1 (7 bases). Trimming left V 10 bases short and J 1 base short, with 12 bases between. The germline V gene has CDR1 MNHNS and CDR2 SASEGT. The CDR3 runs to 13 residues. The CDR3 spells CATRGAGTDTQYF. The CDR3 DNA is TGTGCCACCAGGGGGGCTGGCACAGATACGCAGTATTTT.

The CDR3 is CSAPRDVKNIQYF. CDR3 coding DNA: TGCAGTGCACCCCGGGACGTCAAAAACATTCAGTACTTC. This chain joins TRBV20-1 and TRBJ2-4, with D tentatively TRBD1 or TRBD2 (5 bases each). Germline V gene lookup returns CDR1 DFQATT and CDR2 SNEGSKA (reference sequence). The V gene lost 6 bases and the J gene lost 3 bases, with 12 bases spanning the gap. This CDR3 region has 13 residues.

CDR3 in DNA: TGTGCCAGCAGCTTTTGGGACAGTTCCTACGAGCAGTACTTC. It codes for CASSFWDSSYEQYF. The chain carries TRBV7-2 and TRBJ2-7, with 7 bases aligning to TRBD1. Germline lookup yields CDR1 SGHTA and CDR2 FQGNSA. J gave up 1 base and V 3 bases, and 3 bases lay outside the gene matches. The CDR3 covers 14 residues.

The chain uses TRBV20-1 and TRBJ2-2; D gene ambiguous. CDR1 is DFQATT, CDR2 SNEGSKA, per germline (reference sequence). Deletions cut 0 bases from V and 7 bases from J, with 12 bases between. CDR3 length: 14 residues. The DNA for the CDR3 is TGCAGTGCTAGAGACCGGACCCCTGTCGGGGAGCTGTTTTTT. Translated, it gives CSARDRTPVGELFF.

This clonotype was observed a few times. This rearrangement joins TRBV7-8 to TRBJ2-1; the match to TRBD2 covers 11 bases. J lost 9 bases, V lost 3 bases, and 7 bases had no gene match. The CDR3 is made up of 15 amino acids. Germline V gene data show CDR1 as SGHVS and CDR2 as FQNEAQ. The CDR3 region has the DNA TGTGCCAGCAGCTTTAGCGGGAGGGCCGATCGTGAGCAGTTCTTC. Its translation is CASSFSGRADREQFF.

The chain recombines TRBV19 with TRBJ1-5; perhaps TRBD1 as D (6 bases). The ends were cut back, 5 bases at V and 3 bases at J, with 14 bases in the middle. Germline loops: CDR1 LNHDA, CDR2 SQIVND (reference sequence). The CDR3 is made up of 15 amino acids. CDR3 DNA: TGTGCCAGTAGTCCCACGGACAGAATCAATCAGCCCCAGCATTTT. Translating it yields CASSPTDRINQPQHF.

The chain has TRBV20-1 and TRBJ2-1; D is unresolved. The V end lost 3 bases, the J end lost 10 bases, and 22 bases lay between the germline ends. Germline V gene sequence: CDR1 DFQATT, CDR2 SNEGSKA (reference sequence). The CDR3 spans 15 residues. CDR3 coding DNA: TGCAGTGCTAGTAACGCTGAGGTCAGTTCTCCGGAGCAGTTCTTC. Translated, it gives CSASNAEVSSPEQFF.

The rearrangement links TRBV20-1 to TRBJ2-5; 13 nucleotides line up with TRBD2. The CDR3 runs to 17 residues. Per the germline V gene, CDR1 is DFQATT and CDR2 is SNEGSKA (reference sequence). The J segment lost 4 bases and the V segment lost 3 bases, leaving 11 bases of the junction unmatched. The CDR3 region has the DNA TGCAGTGCTAGGAGGACTAGCGGGAGCAGCGGGTTAGAGACCCAGTACTTC. It is translated as CSARRTSGSSGLETQYF.

This clonotype ranks as medium-sized (0.01 to 0.1%). The rearrangement links TRBV20-1 to TRBJ2-5; D is ambiguous. V dropped 6 bases and J dropped 6 bases, with 14 bases sitting between them. From germline, CDR1 is DFQATT and CDR2 SNEGSKA (reference sequence). CDR3 length: 12 amino acids. The CDR3: CSATQASQTQYF. DNA for the CDR3: TGCAGTGCAACGCAGGCTTCTCAGACCCAGTACTTC.

The V gene is TRBV19, the J gene TRBJ1-5; TRBD1 aligns across 8 bases. Unmatched junction bases numbered 6, after V lost 4 bases and J lost 7 bases. This CDR3 spans 14 amino acids. Germline CDR1 and CDR2: LNHDA and SQIVND (reference sequence). CDR3 protein: CASSKGQGGQPQHF. In nucleotides, the CDR3 is TGTGCCAGTAGTAAAGGACAGGGTGGCCAGCCCCAGCATTTT.

This clonotype has only a few counts. The rearrangement uses TRBV7-2 and TRBJ2-6; D is uncertain. Germline values: CDR1 SGHTA, CDR2 FQGNSA. V was cut by 2 bases and J by 0 bases, with 2 bases left in between. The CDR3 extends over 14 amino acids. CDR3 coding DNA: TGTGCCAGCAGCTTAAGCTCTGGGGCCAACGTCCTGACTTTC. Its protein is CASSLSSGANVLTF.

This clonotype appeared once. The J gene is TRBJ2-5, the V gene TRBV4-3, with D unresolved. The CDR3 covers 13 residues. V lost 0 bases and J 5 bases, leaving 7 bases between the germline ends. CDR1 and CDR2 from the germline V gene are LGHNA and YSLEER. This chain's CDR3 is CASSQDRRETQYF. The CDR3 DNA reads as TGCGCCAGCAGCCAAGATCGAAGGGAGACCCAGTACTTC.

The chain links TRBV20-1 to TRBJ2-5; 7 nucleotides line up with TRBD1. This CDR3 has 13 residues. The germline V gene encodes CDR1 DFQATT and CDR2 SNEGSKA (reference sequence). After removal of 4 bases from V and 5 bases from J, the junction contained 7 bases not matched to a gene. The CDR3 DNA follows: TGCAGTGCTACCCCGACAGGGCGGGAGACCCAGTACTTC. Its protein product is CSATPTGRETQYF.

The count of this clonotype is one. The J gene is TRBJ2-7, the V gene TRBV2, with 8 bases matching TRBD1. From germline, CDR1 is SNHLY and CDR2 FYNNEI. CDR3 length: 14 amino acids. V shed 5 bases, J shed 4 bases, and the junction held 7 bases outside the gene matches. In DNA, the CDR3 is TGTGCCAGCAGTAAGACAGGGGCGGCATACGAGCAGTACTTC. Translated, it gives CASSKTGAAYEQYF.

This clonotype was detected a few times. The V and J genes are TRBV20-1 and TRBJ1-2; 7 nucleotides line up with TRBD1. Germline V gene lookup returns CDR1 DFQATT and CDR2 SNEGSKA (reference sequence). The CDR3 totals 12 residues. V shed 7 bases and J 6 bases; nucleotides not matched to a gene: 8. The chain's CDR3 is CSGFRQGNGYTF. CDR3 DNA: TGCAGTGGGTTTCGACAGGGCAATGGCTACACCTTC.

The chain has TRBV29-1 and TRBJ2-5; TRBD1 agrees at 7 bases. The CDR3 contains 13 residues. Germline CDR1 SQVTM, CDR2 ANQGSEA. The V gene end was trimmed by 5 bases and the J gene end by 5 bases; junction bases not matched to a gene: 8. The CDR3 region has the DNA TGCAGCGTTTCGACAGGGTCAGGGGAGACCCAGTACTTC. Residues: CSVSTGSGETQYF.

The chain couples TRBV6-1 to TRBJ2-7; tentatively, D is TRBD1 or TRBD2 (7 bases each). Germline CDR1 and CDR2: MNHNS and SASEGT. The CDR3 is 14 amino acids. Trimming took off 7 bases at V and 0 bases at J, with 13 bases between the two ends. The CDR3 spells CASNRGDSSYEQYF. Written as DNA, the CDR3 is TGTGCCAGCAATCGGGGGGACAGCTCCTACGAGCAGTACTTC.

This clonotype was observed a handful of times. The chain has TRBV7-8 and TRBJ1-2; no reliable D call. Trimming left V 2 bases short and J 5 bases short, with 9 bases between. Germline loops: CDR1 SGHVS, CDR2 FQNEAQ. This CDR3 has 13 residues. The CDR3 region is CASSLKGRYGYTF. CDR3 sequence (DNA): TGTGCCAGCAGCTTAAAGGGCAGATATGGCTACACCTTC. Supplemented by reference TRBV7-8 and TRBJ1-2, the full variable domain reads GAGVSQSPRYKVAKRGQDVALRCDPISGHVSLFWYQQALGQGPEFLTYFQNEAQLDKSGLPSDRFFAERPEGSVSTLKIQRTQQEDSAVYLCASSLKGRYGYTFGSGTRLTVV.

The chain employs TRBV20-1 and TRBJ2-5; 7 nucleotides line up with TRBD2. The V gene end was trimmed by 5 bases and the J gene end by 1 base; junction bases not matched to a gene: 10. The CDR3 spans 15 residues. Per the germline V gene, CDR1 is DFQATT and CDR2 is SNEGSKA (reference sequence). As DNA, the CDR3 is TGCAGTGCTCCGAGGTGGCTAGCGGTCCAAGAGACCCAGTACTTC. The encoded protein is CSAPRWLAVQETQYF.

The chain combines TRBV6-1 with TRBJ1-1; D is perhaps TRBD1 (5 bases). V was shortened by 4 bases and J by 5 bases, with 14 bases between the two germline ends. The CDR3 has 14 residues. Germline CDR1 reads MNHNS; CDR2 reads SASEGT. The CDR3 nucleotides are TGTGCCAGCAGTGGGCTCGTTCAGGGAACTGAAGCTTTCTTT. Amino acids: CASSGLVQGTEAFF.

This clonotype is medium-sized (0.01 to 0.1%). V and J are TRBV7-2 and TRBJ2-5; 9 nucleotides line up with TRBD2. The CDR3 loop spans 15 amino acids. V was clipped by 6 bases and J by 7 bases; unmatched bases: 12. Germline CDR1 and CDR2: SGHTA and FQGNSA. The CDR3 DNA sequence: TGTGCCAGCAGTTCCAAGCGGGAGGACATCTGGACCCAGTACTTC. Protein sequence: CASSSKREDIWTQYF.

This clonotype was detected once. This rearrangement joins TRBV20-1 to TRBJ2-5; 7 bases are shared with TRBD1. Trimming removed 4 bases from V and 2 bases from J; junction bases left unmatched: 7. This CDR3 spans 14 amino acids. Germline lookup yields CDR1 DFQATT and CDR2 SNEGSKA (reference sequence). The CDR3 coding sequence is TGCAGTGCTAAGGACAGGACCCTTCAAGAGACCCAGTACTTC. Protein sequence: CSAKDRTLQETQYF.

The chain is built from TRBV5-1 and TRBJ2-5, with D possibly TRBD2 on 6 matching bases. The CDR3 is 12 amino acids. V was clipped by 8 bases and J by 4 bases, with 12 bases between them. Germline assignment: CDR1 SGHRS and CDR2 YFSETQ. In DNA form, the CDR3 reads TGCGCCAGTGGCGGAGGGCGAGAGACCCAGTACTTC. Translated: CASGGGRETQYF. The complete variable domain, with remaining parts taken from reference TRBV5-1 and TRBJ2-5, reads KAGVTQTPRYLIKTRGQQVTLSCSPISGHRSVSWYQQTPGQGLQFLFEYFSETQRNKGNFPGRFSGRQFSNSRSEMNVSTLELGDSALYLCASGGGRETQYFGPGTRLLVL.

This clonotype was counted between two and nine times. The CDR3 DNA sequence: TGTGCCAGCAGCCGTGGACTAGCGGGAGGAGAGACCCAGTACTTC. Amino acid sequence: CASSRGLAGGETQYF. The chain combines TRBV6-1 with TRBJ2-5; 14 positions agree with TRBD2. V was clipped by 6 bases and J by 4 bases; unmatched bases: 4. Germline V gene sequence: CDR1 MNHNS, CDR2 SASEGT. The CDR3 is 15 residues long.

This clonotype is judged medium-sized. Here the CDR3 reads CSASPWGDTEAFF. As DNA, the CDR3 is TGCAGTGCTAGCCCGTGGGGGGACACTGAAGCTTTCTTT. The chain recombines TRBV20-1 with TRBJ1-1, with TRBD1 as a possible D gene (5 bases). CDR3 size: 13 residues. Trimming removed 3 bases from V and 3 bases from J, with 11 bases in between. Germline assignment: CDR1 DFQATT and CDR2 SNEGSKA (reference sequence).

The chain carries TRBV7-9 and TRBJ2-1, with 8 bases aligning to TRBD2. The CDR3 spans 16 residues. The germline V gene has CDR1 SEHNR and CDR2 FQNEAQ (reference sequence). The V gene end was trimmed by 1 base and the J gene end by 4 bases; junction bases not matched to a gene: 6. CDR3 DNA sequence: TGTGCCAGCAGCTTAGAGAGCGGGGGTCAGTACAATGAGCAGTTCTTC. Its protein is CASSLESGGQYNEQFF. Drawing the rest from reference TRBV7-9 and TRBJ2-1, the complete variable domain is DTGVSQNPRHKITKRGQNVTFRCDPISEHNRLYWYRQTLGQGPEFLTYFQNEAQLEKSRLLSDRFSAERPKGSFSTLEIQRTEQGDSAMYLCASSLESGGQYNEQFFGPGTRLTVL.

This clonotype was detected a few times. V gene TRBV7-3 combines with J gene TRBJ2-5; D gene ambiguous. The V gene lost 1 base and the J gene lost 2 bases, with 5 bases spanning the gap. Germline CDR1 SGHTA, CDR2 FQGTGA. The CDR3 loop spans 13 amino acids. CDR3: CASSLSRQETQYF. Here the CDR3 DNA reads TGTGCCAGCAGCTTAAGTAGACAAGAGACCCAGTACTTC.

The gene calls are TRBV5-4 and TRBJ2-3; D is undetermined. V dropped 1 base and J dropped 4 bases, with 13 bases sitting between them. This CDR3 comprises 15 residues. Germline CDR1 and CDR2: SGHNT and YYREEE (reference sequence). The CDR3 DNA reads as TGTGCCAGCAGCTTGTATGGTATCGGATCAGATACGCAGTATTTT. This gives the protein CASSLYGIGSDTQYF.